Below, 22 T cell receptor beta chains from the same sample are listed, as sequenced in a study of blood T cells in healthy people across ages. A second PCR of roughly 7 to 11 cycles used a sample-barcoded 5' primer and a J-beta primer mix. TCRdb processed the 5' RACE reads anew with MiXCR; each CDR3 protein has one entry. The top ten hold 15% to 20% of the sample, which has 920,000 or so distinct CDR3 sequences, more than 40% seen once. Sequences were obtained from blood. The source of these receptors is a woman in her sixties in good health.

The CDR3 spells CAIGGGWENTEAFF. The CDR3 DNA reads TGTGCCATCGGGGGTGGATGGGAGAACACTGAAGCTTTCTTT. V gene TRBV6-6 combines with J gene TRBJ1-1, with D perhaps matching TRBD1 (5 bases). From germline, CDR1 is MNHNY and CDR2 SVGAGI (reference sequence). This CDR3 has 14 amino acids. Between the trimmed V and J ends, which lost 10 bases and 1 base, there was a span of 16 bases.

This clonotype came up many times. The rearrangement uses TRBV7-2 and TRBJ2-7, with TRBD2 as a possible D gene (5 bases). This CDR3 contains 17 residues. V was pared by 5 bases and J by 6 bases, with 26 bases between. Germline CDR1 is SGHTA and CDR2 is FQGNSA. CDR3 in amino acids: CASSRGRVRERMGEQYF. Here the CDR3 DNA reads TGTGCCAGCAGCCGAGGGCGGGTTCGGGAACGAATGGGCGAGCAGTACTTC.

The chain recombines TRBV27 with TRBJ2-1; D gene uncertain. V lost 1 base, J lost 6 bases, and 16 bases lay in between. Per the germline V gene, CDR1 is MNHEY and CDR2 is SMNVEV (reference sequence). CDR3 length: 16 residues. The DNA for the CDR3 is TGTGCCAGCAGTTTATTAGTTGCCAATGGGTTCAATGAGCAGTTCTTC. Amino acid sequence: CASSLLVANGFNEQFF.

The chain employs TRBV29-1 and TRBJ2-5, with 9 bases aligning to TRBD1. V was clipped by 6 bases and J by 13 bases; unmatched bases: 15. The germline CDR1 and CDR2 sequences are SQVTM and ANQGSEA. This CDR3 is built from 13 residues. The DNA for the CDR3 is TGCAGCGTGGGACAGGGCAGGGGTCTTGAGCGGTACTTC. Protein product: CSVGQGRGLERYF.

The table lists this clonotype with a few counts. The chain recombines TRBV6-1 with TRBJ2-2, with a possible D match to TRBD2 (5 bases). Germline values: CDR1 MNHNS, CDR2 SASEGT. The CDR3 spans 15 residues. Trimming stripped 5 bases from V and 0 bases from J, with 10 bases between. CDR3 sequence reads: CASSPRTANTGELFF. CDR3 DNA sequence: TGTGCCAGCAGTCCGCGGACTGCGAACACCGGGGAGCTGTTTTTT.

As for this clonotype: A much more abundant neighbour one base away suggests this may be a read error. V gene TRBV4-2 combines with J gene TRBJ2-7; the D gene is possibly TRBD2 (6 bases). Germline V lookup: CDR1 LGHNA, CDR2 YNFKEQ. CDR3 size: 14 residues. The CDR3 region has the DNA TGTGCCAGCAGCCAAGCGGGAGTCTCCTACAAGCAGTACTTC. As protein: CASSQAGVSYKQYF.

J is TRBJ1-6 and V is TRBV12-3 or TRBV12-4, with a possible D match to TRBD1 (6 bases). The CDR3 totals 15 residues. V lost 6 bases and J lost 5, with 14 bases in between. This CDR3 reads CASRPGTLNNSPLHF. CDR3 bases: TGTGCCAGCAGACCCGGGACACTTAATAATTCACCCCTCCACTTT.

This chain uses TRBV5-6 with TRBJ2-3; TRBD2 matches at 9 bases. Germline V gene lookup returns CDR1 SGHDT and CDR2 YYEEEE. The CDR3 has 17 amino acids. Losses at the gene ends were 5 bases for V and 4 bases for J; bases not matched to a gene: 14. CDR3 residues: CASRPTASGTSSDTQYF. As DNA, the CDR3 is TGTGCCAGCAGGCCCACGGCTAGCGGGACGTCCTCAGATACGCAGTATTTT.

The V gene is TRBV25-1, the J gene TRBJ2-7; no clear D. Trimming took 5 bases from V and 2 from J, leaving 10 bases between them. The CDR3 is 13 amino acids. CDR1 is MGHDK and CDR2 is SYGVNS in the germline V gene. CDR3 in DNA: TGTGCCAGCAGTCCCGTACGCGCCTACGAGCAGTACTTC. It encodes CASSPVRAYEQYF.

The rearrangement joins TRBV20-1 to TRBJ2-2, with D unresolved. Trimming stripped 2 bases from V and 2 bases from J, with 12 bases between. The CDR3 contains 15 residues. Germline CDR1 DFQATT, CDR2 SNEGSKA (reference sequence). The CDR3 sequence is CSARQAKSNTGELFF. In nucleotides, the CDR3 is TGCAGTGCTAGACAGGCCAAATCCAACACCGGGGAGCTGTTTTTT.

This clonotype has a handful of counts. The gene calls are TRBV27 and TRBJ2-3; TRBD1 matches at 8 bases. The V and J ends lost 2 bases and 4 bases, in that order; junction bases with no gene match: 8. Germline V CDR1 and CDR2: MNHEY, SMNVEV (reference sequence). The CDR3 has 16 amino acids. CDR3 protein: CASSLGTGGLPDTQYF. In DNA form, the CDR3 reads TGTGCCAGCAGTTTAGGAACAGGGGGTTTGCCAGATACGCAGTATTTT.

The V gene is TRBV21-1, the J gene TRBJ2-5; TRBD2 reflects the table's D call only, with no check against the DNA. TRBV21-1 constitutes a pseudogene. The CDR3 runs to 17 residues. In DNA form, the CDR3 reads TGTGCCAGCAGCAATGGAGGACTAGGGGCGCGATCAGAGACCCAGTACTTC. This encodes CASSNGGLGARSETQYF.

This clonotype was detected only a few times. The rearrangement uses TRBV7-2 and TRBJ1-5; D gene uncertain. CDR1 and CDR2 from the germline V gene are SGHTA and FQGNSA. V lost 3 bases, J lost 4 bases, and 13 bases lay in between. The CDR3 runs to 15 residues. DNA for the CDR3: TGTGCCAGCAGCTTTGCCCCTAGGATGAATCAGCCCCAGCATTTT. Translation: CASSFAPRMNQPQHF.

Written as DNA, the CDR3 is TGTGCCAGCAGCTTAGACACACGGTGGGAAAAACTGTTTTTT. Translation: CASSLDTRWEKLFF. The chain combines TRBV7-9 with TRBJ1-4, with D hard to call. Germline V gene sequence: CDR1 SEHNR, CDR2 FQNEAQ (reference sequence). The CDR3 covers 14 residues. The V end was cut by 1 base, the J end by 8 bases, with 11 bases between.

This clonotype showed up many times. The rearrangement joins TRBV20-1 to TRBJ1-5; D unclear. The CDR3 loop spans 13 amino acids. The germline V gene has CDR1 DFQATT and CDR2 SNEGSKA (reference sequence). V lost 6 bases and J 7 bases, leaving 16 bases between the germline ends. Written as DNA, the CDR3 is TGCAGTGCCAAGGACTGGACGGGACAGCCCCAGCATTTT. Translated: CSAKDWTGQPQHF.

This clonotype was found a few times. The chain links TRBV7-6 to TRBJ2-5; no firm D call. V was shortened by 1 base and J by 5 bases, with 11 bases between the two germline ends. The CDR3 runs 14 residues. Germline V gene data show CDR1 as SGHVS and CDR2 as FNYEAQ. Here the CDR3 DNA reads TGTGCCAGCAGCTTAGGTACGGGTACGGAGACCCAGTACTTC. Protein sequence: CASSLGTGTETQYF. Based on the CDR3 plus reference TRBV7-6 and TRBJ2-5, the full variable domain is GAGVSQSPRYKVTKRGQDVALRCDPISGHVSLYWYRQALGQGPEFLTYFNYEAQQDKSGLPNDRFSAERPEGSISTLTIQRTEQRDSAMYRCASSLGTGTETQYFGPGTRLLVL.

This clonotype was recorded at least ten times. The chain combines TRBV5-1 with TRBJ2-7, with 7 bases matching TRBD1. V shed 3 bases, J shed 0 bases, and the junction held 6 bases outside the gene matches. This CDR3 is 15 amino acids long. The germline V gene encodes CDR1 SGHRS and CDR2 YFSETQ. As DNA, the CDR3 is TGCGCCAGCAGCTCCGACGGGACAGCCTCCTACGAGCAGTACTTC. It translates to CASSSDGTASYEQYF.

This chain uses TRBV20-1 with TRBJ2-1; 8 bases agree with TRBD2. Germline-derived CDR1 and CDR2 are DFQATT and SNEGSKA (reference sequence). CDR3 size: 14 residues. Trimming cost V 6 bases and J 0 bases; bases outside gene matches: 4. The CDR3 DNA is TGCAGTGCCGAGGGGACTAGCTCCTACAATGAGCAGTTCTTC. This encodes CSAEGTSSYNEQFF.

The V call is TRBV7-9, the J call TRBJ1-6, with TRBD1 as a possible D gene (5 bases). V lost 2 bases and J lost 10, with 18 bases in between. Germline values: CDR1 SEHNR, CDR2 FQNEAQ (reference sequence). This CDR3 spans 16 amino acids. The CDR3 DNA sequence: TGTGCCAGCAGCTTACCATCCGGGACGGGAGGGTCACCCCTCCACTTT. Its translation: CASSLPSGTGGSPLHF.

The table lists this clonotype with a few counts. The chain is built from TRBV12-3 or TRBV12-4 and TRBJ2-1, with 7 bases aligning to TRBD1. The CDR3 runs to 14 residues. V gave up 7 bases and J gave up 3 bases; unmatched junction bases: 6. CDR3 protein: CASTTTGNYNEQFF. CDR3 DNA: TGTGCCAGCACCACGACAGGGAACTACAATGAGCAGTTCTTC.

The chain couples TRBV6-2 or TRBV6-3 to TRBJ2-1, with D perhaps TRBD2 (6 bases). The length of the CDR3 is 14 residues. The V end was cut by 7 bases, the J end by 5 bases, with 15 bases between. Looked up from germline, CDR1 is MNHEY and CDR2 is SVGEGT. In DNA form, the CDR3 reads TGTGCCAGCATCGACGCTAGCGCGAACAATGAGCAGTTCTTC. Its protein is CASIDASANNEQFF.

This chain joins TRBV20-1 and TRBJ2-7; tentative D call: TRBD1 (6 bases). This CDR3 spans 15 amino acids. The germline gives CDR1 DFQATT, CDR2 SNEGSKA (reference sequence). V gave up 1 base and J gave up 2 bases, with 15 bases separating them. Here the CDR3 reads CSARVWDTSTYEQYF. The CDR3 nucleotides are TGCAGTGCTAGAGTATGGGACACAAGCACCTACGAGCAGTACTTC.